This TCR beta chain is drawn from a study of human T cells and chemical hapten exposure. Study-wide findings and caveats: The formation of large CDR3 similarity clusters by expanded TCRs significantly exceeded that of controls.

The time point is: patch test 1, 2 weeks after DPC sensitization. The treatment: therapeutic diphenylcyclopropenone sensitization with weekly scalp DPC. The V gene end was trimmed by 4 bases and the J gene end by 0 bases; junction bases not matched to a gene: 17. The CDR3 runs 19 residues. CDR1 SGDLS and CDR2 YYNGEE come from the germline V gene. TCRdb recomputed calls from the RACE reads with MiXCR, one row per CDR3 protein. Of about 120,000 distinct CDR3 sequences listed, 12% to 15% are singletons. The sample holds a few counts of this clonotype. Antigen specificity is unknown. V gene TRBV9 combines with J gene TRBJ2-3; 7 nucleotides align to TRBD2. The receptor comes from a man between 18 and 35 years old with alopecia areata. Some clones in this sample may be carry-over from other donors' samples. This sample comprised whole blood, obtained in connection with sensitization to the hapten diphenylcyclopropenone (DPC). CDR3 sequence: CASSTPQASGGASTDTQYF. The CDR3 DNA reads as TGTGCCAGCAGCACGCCCCAAGCCTCGGGGGGAGCTAGCACAGATACGCAGTATTTT.